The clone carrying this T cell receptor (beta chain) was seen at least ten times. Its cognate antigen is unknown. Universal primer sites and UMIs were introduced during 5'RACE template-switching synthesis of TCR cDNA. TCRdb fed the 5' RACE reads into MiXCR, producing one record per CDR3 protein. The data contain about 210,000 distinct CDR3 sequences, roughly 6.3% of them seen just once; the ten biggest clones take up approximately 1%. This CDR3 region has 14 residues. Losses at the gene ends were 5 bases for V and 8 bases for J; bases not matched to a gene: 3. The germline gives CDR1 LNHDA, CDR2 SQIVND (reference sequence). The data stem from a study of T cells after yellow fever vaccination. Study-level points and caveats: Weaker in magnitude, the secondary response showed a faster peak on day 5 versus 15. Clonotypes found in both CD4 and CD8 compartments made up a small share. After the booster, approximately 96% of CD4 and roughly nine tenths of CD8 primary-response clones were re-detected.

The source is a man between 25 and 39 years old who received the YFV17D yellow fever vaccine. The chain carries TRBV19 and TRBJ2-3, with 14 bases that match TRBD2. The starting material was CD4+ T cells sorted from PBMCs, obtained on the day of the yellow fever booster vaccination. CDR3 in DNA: TGTGCCAGTAGTGGACTAGCGGGAGGCATTACGCAGTATTTT. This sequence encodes CASSGLAGGITQYF.